The sequence of this TCR beta chain was determined in a study of T-cell memory formation after mild COVID-19. Notes on the study in general: The SARS-CoV-2 specificity of second-wave clones reaching peak at day 37 remained unverified.

5'RACE primed at constant segments yielded TCR alpha and TCR beta cDNA libraries bearing sample barcodes and UMIs. TCRdb reanalysed the 5' RACE reads using MiXCR and keeps one entry per CDR3 protein. The table includes 500,000 to 600,000 distinct CDR3 sequences, more than 15% detected once. Concerning this clonotype itself: Its antigen remains unknown.

The sequenced material came from PBMCs or a T cell subset sorted from them (not recorded which). This receptor was obtained from an adult woman who had mild COVID-19 (a few samples of this study predate the infection). Cell type and time point are not known.

The CDR3 sequence: CASSYAGTEYEQYF. The DNA for the CDR3 is TGTGCCAGCAGTTACGCAGGGACAGAATACGAGCAGTACTTC. The chain couples TRBV6-5 to TRBJ2-7; 7 bases match TRBD1. The CDR3 is made up of 14 amino acids. Trimming took 2 bases from V and 4 from J; bases not matched to a gene: 5. Germline assignment: CDR1 MNHEY and CDR2 SVGAGI.